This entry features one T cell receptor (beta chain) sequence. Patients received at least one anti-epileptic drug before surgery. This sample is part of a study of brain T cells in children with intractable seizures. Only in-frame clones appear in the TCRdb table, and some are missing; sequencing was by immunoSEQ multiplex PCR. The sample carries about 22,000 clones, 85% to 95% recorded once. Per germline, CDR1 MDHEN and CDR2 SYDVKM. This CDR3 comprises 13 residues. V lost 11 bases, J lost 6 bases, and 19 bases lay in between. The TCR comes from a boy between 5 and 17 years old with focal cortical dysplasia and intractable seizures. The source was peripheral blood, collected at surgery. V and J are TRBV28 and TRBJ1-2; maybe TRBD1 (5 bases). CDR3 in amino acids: CACQIPGDNGYTF. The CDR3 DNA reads TGTGCCTGCCAGATACCGGGGGATAATGGCTACACCTTC.